This TCR beta chain was retrieved from a study of read filtering for tumor transcriptome and immune sequencing. Study-level information: After DNase treatment, RNA was made into whole-transcriptome libraries.

From 300 to 450 ng of RNA, a library with molecular barcoded alpha/delta and beta/gamma adaptors was made. Each CDR3 protein is one row after TCRdb ran MiXCR on the reads. The repertoire has over 50,000 distinct CDR3 sequences, approximately 20% of them found once; the top ten carry more than 12%. This clonotype was counted ten times or more. Germline V lookup: CDR1 SGHAT, CDR2 FQNNGV. The CDR3 is 14 residues long. Trimming removed 5 bases at V and 2 bases at J, with 13 bases between. J is TRBJ2-7 and V is TRBV11-2; D unresolved. Sequences were obtained from a population of CD138-negative cells sorted from bone marrow. The clonotype was recovered from a donor at least 40 years old with multiple myeloma. CDR3 sequence (DNA): TGTGCCAGCAGCCCAGACCCTGGGGCCTACGAGCAGTACTTC. This encodes CASSPDPGAYEQYF.